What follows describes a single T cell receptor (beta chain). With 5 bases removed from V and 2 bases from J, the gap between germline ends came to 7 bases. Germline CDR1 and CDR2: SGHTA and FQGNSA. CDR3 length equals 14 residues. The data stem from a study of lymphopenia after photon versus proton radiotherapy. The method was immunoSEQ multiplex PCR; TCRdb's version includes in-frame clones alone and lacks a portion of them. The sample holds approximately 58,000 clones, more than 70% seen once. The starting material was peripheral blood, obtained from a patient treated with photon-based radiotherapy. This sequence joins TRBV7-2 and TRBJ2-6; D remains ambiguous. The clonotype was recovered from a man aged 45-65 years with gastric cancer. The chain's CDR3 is CASSASPGANVLTF. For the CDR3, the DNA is TGTGCCAGCAGCGCATCCCCTGGGGCCAACGTCCTGACTTTC.